Listed below are T cell receptor beta chains from one sample, sequenced in a study of blood T cell repertoires in COVID-19. TCRdb keeps only in-frame clones here, not all; method: immunoSEQ multiplex PCR. The repertoire includes approximately 140,000 clones, 80% to 90% of them detected once, and roughly 8% sits in the top ten. The material sequenced was peripheral blood. Receptors were obtained from a woman in her sixties with COVID-19, enrolled during active disease. Both conserved end residues are part of each CDR3. D genes are given only for firm matches. Where a row states a size, it is once, few, many or the class of an expanded clone; other rows omit it.

clone_size: .
j_call: TRBJ2-7
v_call: TRBV11-1
d_call: .
cdr3_nt: TGTGCCAGCAGCTTGGGGGCAGGGGCAAGCTCCTACGAGCAGTACTTC
cdr3_aa: CASSLGAGASSYEQYF

clone_size: .
j_call: TRBJ2-7
v_call: TRBV4-2
d_call: .
cdr3_nt: TGTGCCAGCAGCCAAGATCGACACAGTCTTATGGCCGAGCAGTACTTC
cdr3_aa: CASSQDRHSLMAEQYF

clone_size: .
j_call: TRBJ1-1
v_call: TRBV2
d_call: .
cdr3_nt: TGTGCCAGCAGTGAAGCGCTTTTGACAGGACGAATGAACACTGAAGCTTTCTTT
cdr3_aa: CASSEALLTGRMNTEAFF

clone_size: .
j_call: TRBJ2-5
v_call: TRBV19
d_call: TRBD2
cdr3_nt: TGTGCCAGTAGTATCGGGATAGCGGGGATTCAAGAGACCCAGTACTTC
cdr3_aa: CASSIGIAGIQETQYF

clone_size: .
j_call: TRBJ2-7
v_call: TRBV9
d_call: .
cdr3_nt: TGTGCCAGCAGCTCCCATGCTCAGGGTTCCTACGAGCAGTACTTC
cdr3_aa: CASSSHAQGSYEQYF

clone_size: .
j_call: TRBJ1-1
v_call: TRBV9
d_call: TRBD1
cdr3_nt: TGTGCCAGCAGCCCCCGGGACAGGGACACTGAAGCTTTCTTT
cdr3_aa: CASSPRDRDTEAFF

clone_size: .
j_call: TRBJ2-7
v_call: TRBV15
d_call: TRBD1
cdr3_nt: TGTGCCACCAGCAGAGATCAATGGGGGACAGGGGCGTTCAGGAGCTCCTACGAGCAGTACTTC
cdr3_aa: CATSRDQWGTGAFRSSYEQYF

clone_size: .
j_call: TRBJ2-7
v_call: TRBV28
d_call: .
cdr3_nt: TGTGCCAGCAGTTTATGGGGAGAGGTCTACGAGCAGTACTTC
cdr3_aa: CASSLWGEVYEQYF

clone_size: .
j_call: TRBJ2-3
v_call: TRBV6-5
d_call: TRBD2
cdr3_nt: TGTGCCAGCAGTTTAGCGGGGCCTAGCACAGATACGCAGTATTTT
cdr3_aa: CASSLAGPSTDTQYF

clone_size: once
j_call: TRBJ1-3
v_call: TRBV30
d_call: .
cdr3_nt: TGTGCCTGGAAGACCGACAACTCTGGAAACACCATATATTTT
cdr3_aa: CAWKTDNSGNTIYF

clone_size: .
j_call: TRBJ1-1
v_call: TRBV7-3
d_call: .
cdr3_nt: TGTGCCAGCAGCCCACAACAGGGTGGAAACACTGAAGCTTTCTTT
cdr3_aa: CASSPQQGGNTEAFF

clone_size: .
j_call: TRBJ2-6
v_call: TRBV7-2
d_call: .
cdr3_nt: TGTGCCAGCAGCCCAGACAGGACTGGGGCCAACGTCCTGACTTTC
cdr3_aa: CASSPDRTGANVLTF

clone_size: .
j_call: TRBJ1-1
v_call: TRBV5-1
d_call: .
cdr3_nt: TGCGCCAGCAGCTTGGCCTACAGGTTGAACACTGAAGCTTTCTTT
cdr3_aa: CASSLAYRLNTEAFF

clone_size: few
j_call: TRBJ2-7
v_call: TRBV14
d_call: .
cdr3_nt: TGTGCCAGCAGCCCGAAATACGGGAGTTACTCCTACGAGCAGTACTTC
cdr3_aa: CASSPKYGSYSYEQYF

clone_size: .
j_call: TRBJ1-5
v_call: TRBV19
d_call: .
cdr3_nt: TGTGCCAGCCTCGGGACACTCAATCAGCCCCAGCATTTT
cdr3_aa: CASLGTLNQPQHF

clone_size: .
j_call: TRBJ2-1
v_call: TRBV7-2
d_call: TRBD1
cdr3_nt: TGTGCCAGCAGCTTAGGGGCAGGGGGCGCCAATGAGCAGTTCTTC
cdr3_aa: CASSLGAGGANEQFF

clone_size: .
j_call: TRBJ2-3
v_call: TRBV18
d_call: TRBD2
cdr3_nt: TGTGCCAGCTCACCGCGACTAGCGGGGGGCACAGATACGCAGTATTTT
cdr3_aa: CASSPRLAGGTDTQYF

clone_size: .
j_call: TRBJ2-5
v_call: TRBV18
d_call: .
cdr3_nt: TGTGCCAGCTCACTCCCCCCGGAGACCCAGTACTTC
cdr3_aa: CASSLPPETQYF

clone_size: .
j_call: TRBJ2-1
v_call: TRBV2
d_call: .
cdr3_nt: TGTGCCAGCTCAGCGGGTCGGTCCTACAATGAGCAGTTCTTC
cdr3_aa: CASSAGRSYNEQFF

clone_size: .
j_call: TRBJ2-5
v_call: TRBV28
d_call: TRBD1
cdr3_nt: TGTGCCAGCAGTTCCTGGGACAGCCAAGAGACCCAGTACTTC
cdr3_aa: CASSSWDSQETQYF

clone_size: .
j_call: TRBJ2-1
v_call: TRBV6-5
d_call: .
cdr3_nt: TGTGCCAGCAGTTACTCCGTCGAGGGTGAGCAGTTCTTC
cdr3_aa: CASSYSVEGEQFF

clone_size: .
j_call: TRBJ1-4
v_call: TRBV9
d_call: .
cdr3_nt: TGTGCCAGCAGCGTATCGGGGGGGGGACCCGCTAATGAAAAACTGTTTTTT
cdr3_aa: CASSVSGGGPANEKLFF

clone_size: .
j_call: TRBJ2-2
v_call: TRBV11-3
d_call: TRBD2
cdr3_nt: TGTGCCAGCAGCTTAGATCCCGGGGGGGGCTATACCGGGGAGCTGTTTTTT
cdr3_aa: CASSLDPGGGYTGELFF

clone_size: .
j_call: TRBJ1-2
v_call: TRBV6-1
d_call: TRBD1
cdr3_nt: TGTGCCAGCAGTGAAGGGGACAGGGTGGTCTATGGCTACACCTTC
cdr3_aa: CASSEGDRVVYGYTF

clone_size: .
j_call: TRBJ1-5
v_call: TRBV6-5
d_call: .
cdr3_nt: TGTGCCAGCAGTACCGACAGACTTAATCAGCCCCAGCATTTT
cdr3_aa: CASSTDRLNQPQHF

clone_size: .
j_call: TRBJ2-7
v_call: TRBV10-1
d_call: TRBD2
cdr3_nt: TGCGCCAGCAGTGAGTCATCCGGGACTAGCGGCTACGAGCAGTACTTC
cdr3_aa: CASSESSGTSGYEQYF

clone_size: .
j_call: TRBJ1-5
v_call: TRBV27
d_call: TRBD1
cdr3_nt: TGTGCCAGCAGGTGGACAGGGGATAGCAATCAGCCCCAGCATTTT
cdr3_aa: CASRWTGDSNQPQHF

clone_size: .
j_call: TRBJ1-2
v_call: TRBV9
d_call: TRBD1
cdr3_nt: TGTGCCAGCAGCGTCCGACCGACAGGGTTGGGGGTTTACGGTGGCTACACCTTC
cdr3_aa: CASSVRPTGLGVYGGYTF

clone_size: .
j_call: TRBJ2-6
v_call: TRBV20-1
d_call: .
cdr3_nt: TGCAGTGCTAGTAGAGGCTCTGGGGCCAACGTCCTGACTTTC
cdr3_aa: CSASRGSGANVLTF

clone_size: .
j_call: TRBJ2-5
v_call: TRBV18
d_call: .
cdr3_nt: TGTGCCAGCTCACCAATTTCCAGTGAGACCCAGTACTTC
cdr3_aa: CASSPISSETQYF

clone_size: once
j_call: TRBJ2-3
v_call: TRBV15
d_call: .
cdr3_nt: TGTGCCACCAGCAGAGGAGGTAGCACAGATACGCAGTATTTT
cdr3_aa: CATSRGGSTDTQYF

clone_size: .
j_call: TRBJ1-2
v_call: TRBV15
d_call: .
cdr3_nt: TGTGCCACCAGCAGGGACAGCAACTATGGCTACACCTTC
cdr3_aa: CATSRDSNYGYTF

clone_size: .
j_call: TRBJ2-5
v_call: TRBV19
d_call: TRBD1
cdr3_nt: TGTGCCAGTATGACAGGGGAGGAGGGGGAGACCCAGTACTTC
cdr3_aa: CASMTGEEGETQYF

clone_size: .
j_call: TRBJ1-2
v_call: TRBV6-5
d_call: TRBD1
cdr3_nt: TGTGCCAGCTCCGGCTGGACAGGGGGCTTTGGCTACACCTTC
cdr3_aa: CASSGWTGGFGYTF

clone_size: .
j_call: TRBJ2-3
v_call: TRBV6-4
d_call: TRBD1
cdr3_nt: TGTGCCAGCAGTGAACAGGGGGATACGCAGTATTTT
cdr3_aa: CASSEQGDTQYF

clone_size: .
j_call: TRBJ2-1
v_call: TRBV18
d_call: TRBD1
cdr3_nt: TGTGCCAGCTCAATGAAAAAAGGAGACAGGGGGTCGAATGAGCAGTTCTTC
cdr3_aa: CASSMKKGDRGSNEQFF

clone_size: .
j_call: TRBJ2-1
v_call: TRBV27
d_call: TRBD2
cdr3_nt: TGTGCCAGCAGGGCCCTAGCGGGGGGGCTCAATGAGCAGTTCTTC
cdr3_aa: CASRALAGGLNEQFF

clone_size: .
j_call: TRBJ1-1
v_call: TRBV2
d_call: .
cdr3_nt: TGTGCCAGCAGTGAGAGTCCCCAGGCAGGAATGAACACTGAAGCTTTCTTT
cdr3_aa: CASSESPQAGMNTEAFF

clone_size: .
j_call: TRBJ1-1
v_call: TRBV19
d_call: TRBD1
cdr3_nt: TGTGCCAGTAGTACCCAGGGGGCGAAACGTCGTGGAGCTTTCTTT
cdr3_aa: CASSTQGAKRRGAFF